Reported below is one T cell receptor beta chain. The table lists this clone with a count of one. No antigen is known for it. No base qualities exist here, and no much larger clone lies one base off it. The immunoSEQ Assay, a bias-controlled multiplex PCR, was used to amplify TCRbeta CDR3 regions from genomic DNA. Concerning the study's data processing: Within the assay, amplification of reference gene primers was used to estimate how many nucleated cells each sample contained. To quantify the absolute abundance of each unique TCRbeta CDR3 rearrangement, sequence reads were collapsed and filtered. Productive Simpson clonality was computed per sample as the square root of Simpson's diversity index over productive rearrangements. What TCRdb holds here is the immuneACCESS table cut down to in-frame rearrangements. Part of the clones is not present; checked against another copy, under half of the missing clones reflect an unresolved V gene, and the others are unexplained. From that table come the V and J calls and clone size; the DNA was used to work out D and trimming. This sample comprises about 85,000 clones, more than 75% of them detected only once. The ten largest clonotypes hold around 1.3% of the sample.

The germline ends are 5 bases apart after V is trimmed by 3 bases and J by 3 bases. From a lookup of the germline V gene (reference sequence), CDR1 and CDR2 are LNHDA and SQIVND. Reading from cysteine to phenylalanine, the CDR3 counts 12 amino acids. This entry keeps only the CDR3 DNA: 36 bases, framed from base 1. These data belong to a study of blood T cell repertoires in COVID-19 (dated by TCRdb to about 2020). Turning to the overall study: The collaborator samples originated in the United States, Italy and Spain and spanned the acute and convalescent phases of COVID-19. The prospective study material was composed of cDNA or gDNA derived from T cells, B-cell-depleted T cells, or PBMCs. Subjects who had been exposed to COVID-19, were actively infected with it, or had recovered from it provided the deeply sampled blood TCRbeta repertoires that made up the dataset. The repertoires were released in a freely available public database meant as a resource for research on the immune response to SARS-CoV-2. Samples came from the ongoing ImmuneRACE study (first 160 participants) plus 1,254 subjects from 6 global collaborators. Nearly every sample came with metadata listing a de-identified subject ID, COVID-19 status, age in years and sex. HLA class I and class II types, where available, came from metadata supplied by the sample provider rather than from assay-based typing. Paper-wide results and their limitations: The amount of clinical and demographic metadata varied by source and participant and was provided uncurated.

Each collaborating institution followed its own protocols to collect whole blood in K2EDTA tubes. For TCRbeta analysis, collaborators shipped samples in one of three forms: frozen whole blood, isolated PBMCs, or DNA extracted from either of those sample types. This receptor was taken from an elderly woman with acute or convalescent COVID-19. The rearrangement joined TRBV19 to TRBJ1-1; there is no confident call for the D gene. The sequenced sample was peripheral blood. The CDR3 protein is CASSIRDTEAFF. Here is the DNA: TGTGCCAGTAGTATCCGGGACACTGAAGCTTTCTTT.